This T cell receptor beta chain emerged from a study of regulatory T cells in long-lasting Graves disease. Overall study context: Patients with new Graves' disease had used antithyroid drugs below 3 months.

Trimming left V 4 bases short and J 4 bases short, with 17 bases between. Per the germline V gene, CDR1 is MNHNS and CDR2 is SASEGT. This CDR3 contains 15 residues. The time point: newly diagnosed GD, antithyroid drugs for less than 3 months. With RNA extracted from PBMCs as input, the TCR library was made. Collection of peripheral blood (approximately 9 milliliters) was done using EDTA tubes. This clonotype was counted between two and nine times. Both iRepertoire HTBI primers and Arm-PCR of CDR3 regions were used to build the TCR beta libraries. TCRdb reprocessed the multiplex PCR reads with MiXCR, giving one entry per CDR3 protein. The sample consists of 450,000 to 500,000 distinct CDR3 sequences, around 15% of them appearing once. These same records also appear under a second study, on T cells in Graves' hyperthyroidism and ophthalmopathy.

This specimen was peripheral blood mononuclear cells (PBMCs), taken at new diagnosis, from a patient treated with antithyroid drugs. The V and J genes are TRBV6-1 and TRBJ2-7; possible D gene TRBD1, 6 bases. The TCR was taken from a middle-aged man with Graves disease. The CDR3 DNA is TGTGCCAGCAGTGCATATTCGGGACACTTATACGAGCAGTACTTC. As protein: CASSAYSGHLYEQYF.